This T cell receptor (beta chain) was documented in a study of early T cells in non-severe SARS-CoV-2 infection. As for the study in general: Sequencing input comprised bulk RNA from unsorted whole blood; chain pairing was not available. Regarding the study as a whole: VDJdb-based annotation leaned toward anti-spike CD8 responses and missed private and CD4 specificities.

Note on this clonotype: Its antigen remains unknown.

Germline V gene lookup returns CDR1 DFQATT and CDR2 SNEGSKA (reference sequence). Trimming removed 4 bases at V and 7 bases at J, with 19 bases between. There are 14 residues in the CDR3. Individually, cDNA molecules had unique molecular identifiers attached to them. One entry per CDR3 protein, called by TCRdb with MiXCR from the 5' RACE reads. The table has tens of thousands of distinct CDR3 sequences, 8.9% seen once. The source is an adult who was a healthcare worker with PCR-confirmed SARS-CoV-2 infection or an uninfected control (not recorded which). The sequenced sample was whole blood. The genes are TRBV20-1 and TRBJ1-1; possible D gene TRBD1, 5 bases. The chain's CDR3 is CSATRDSRIGEAFF. The CDR3 DNA sequence: TGCAGTGCTACCAGGGACTCGAGGATAGGTGAAGCTTTCTTT.